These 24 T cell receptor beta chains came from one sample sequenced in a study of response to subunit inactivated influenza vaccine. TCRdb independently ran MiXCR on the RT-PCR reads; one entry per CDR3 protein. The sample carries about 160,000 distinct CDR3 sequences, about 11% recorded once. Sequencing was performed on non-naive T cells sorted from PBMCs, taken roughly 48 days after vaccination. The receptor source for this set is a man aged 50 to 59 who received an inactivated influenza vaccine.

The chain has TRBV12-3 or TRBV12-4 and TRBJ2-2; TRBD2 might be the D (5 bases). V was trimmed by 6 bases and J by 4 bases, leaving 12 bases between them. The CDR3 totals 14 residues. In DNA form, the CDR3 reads TGTGCCAGCAGATCGACCGGAGGCACCGGGGAGCTGTTTTTT. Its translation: CASRSTGGTGELFF.

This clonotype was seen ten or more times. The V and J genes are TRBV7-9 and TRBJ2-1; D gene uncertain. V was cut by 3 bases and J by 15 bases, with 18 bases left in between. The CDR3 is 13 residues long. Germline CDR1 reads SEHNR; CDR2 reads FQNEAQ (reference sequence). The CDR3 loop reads CASSLGLKDSGFF. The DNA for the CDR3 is TGTGCCAGCAGCTTGGGTCTGAAAGATTCTGGGTTCTTC.

This CDR3 reads CASSLEGQSDTQYF. CDR3 DNA sequence: TGTGCCAGCAGCTTAGAAGGGCAGTCAGATACGCAGTATTTT. This sequence joins TRBV7-8 and TRBJ2-3; D is ambiguous. From germline, CDR1 is SGHVS and CDR2 FQNEAQ. CDR3 length equals 14 residues. The V end lost 1 base, the J end lost 4 bases, and 9 bases lay between the germline ends.

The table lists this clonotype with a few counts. CDR3 loop: CASSLAGFGNQPQHF. Here the CDR3 DNA reads TGTGCCAGCAGCTTAGCGGGGTTCGGCAATCAGCCCCAGCATTTT. The V gene is TRBV7-2, the J gene TRBJ1-5; no clear D gene. Per germline, CDR1 SGHTA and CDR2 FQGNSA. The CDR3 contains 15 residues. The V and J ends lost 0 bases and 2 bases respectively, with 8 bases between them.

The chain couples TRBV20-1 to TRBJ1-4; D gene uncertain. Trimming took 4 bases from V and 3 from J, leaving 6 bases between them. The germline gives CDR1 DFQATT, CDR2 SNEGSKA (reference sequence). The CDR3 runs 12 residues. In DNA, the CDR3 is TGCAGTGCTATCGGGGCTAATGAAAAACTGTTTTTT. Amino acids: CSAIGANEKLFF.

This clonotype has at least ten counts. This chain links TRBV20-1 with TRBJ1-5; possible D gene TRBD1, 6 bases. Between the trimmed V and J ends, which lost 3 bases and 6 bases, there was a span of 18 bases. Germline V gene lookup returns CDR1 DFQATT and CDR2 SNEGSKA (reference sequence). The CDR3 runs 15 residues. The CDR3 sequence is CSASAVLGAVQPQHF. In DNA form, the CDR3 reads TGCAGTGCTAGTGCTGTATTGGGGGCCGTTCAGCCCCAGCATTTT.

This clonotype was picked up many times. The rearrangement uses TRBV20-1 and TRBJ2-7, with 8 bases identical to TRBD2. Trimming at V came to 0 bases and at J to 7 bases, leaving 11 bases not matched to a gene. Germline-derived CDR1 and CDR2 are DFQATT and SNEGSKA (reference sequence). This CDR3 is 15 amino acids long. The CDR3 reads CSARDTAGDPKEQYF. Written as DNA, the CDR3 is TGCAGTGCTAGAGATACAGCGGGGGACCCTAAAGAGCAGTACTTC.

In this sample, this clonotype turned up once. This CDR3 is CASSYSYTGGWNEQYF. The CDR3, as DNA: TGTGCCAGCAGTTACTCTTACACAGGGGGCTGGAACGAGCAGTACTTC. The genes are TRBV6-5 and TRBJ2-7; TRBD1 agrees at 9 bases. The V gene's germline CDR1 is MNHEY and CDR2 SVGAGI. Trimming at V came to 0 bases and at J to 5 bases, leaving 8 bases not matched to a gene. This CDR3 has 16 amino acids.

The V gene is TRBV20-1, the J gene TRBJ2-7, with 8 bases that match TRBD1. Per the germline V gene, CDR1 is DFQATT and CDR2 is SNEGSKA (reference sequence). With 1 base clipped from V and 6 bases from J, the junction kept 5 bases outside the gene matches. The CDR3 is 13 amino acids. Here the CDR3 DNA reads TGCAGTGCTAGAGGCGGCAGGGGGCTCGAGCAGTACTTC. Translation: CSARGGRGLEQYF.

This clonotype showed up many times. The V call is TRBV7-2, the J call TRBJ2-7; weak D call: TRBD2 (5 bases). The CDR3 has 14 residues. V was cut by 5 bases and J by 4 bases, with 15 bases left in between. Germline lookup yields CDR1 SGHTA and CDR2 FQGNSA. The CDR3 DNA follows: TGTGCCAGCAGCCCTGGGCGGGTGGGGTACGAGCAGTACTTC. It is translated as CASSPGRVGYEQYF.

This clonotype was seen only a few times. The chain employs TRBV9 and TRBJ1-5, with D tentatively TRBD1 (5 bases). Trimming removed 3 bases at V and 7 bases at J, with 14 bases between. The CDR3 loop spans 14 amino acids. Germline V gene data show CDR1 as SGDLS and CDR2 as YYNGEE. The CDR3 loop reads CASSEGLANQPQHF. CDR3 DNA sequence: TGTGCCAGCAGCGAGGGGTTAGCCAACCAGCCCCAGCATTTT.

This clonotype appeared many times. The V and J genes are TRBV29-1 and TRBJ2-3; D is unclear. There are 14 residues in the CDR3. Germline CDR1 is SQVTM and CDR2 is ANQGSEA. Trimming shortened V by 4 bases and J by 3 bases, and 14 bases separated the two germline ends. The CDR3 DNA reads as TGCAGCGTTGTGCAGCCTTATAGAACAGATACGCAGTATTTT. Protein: CSVVQPYRTDTQYF.

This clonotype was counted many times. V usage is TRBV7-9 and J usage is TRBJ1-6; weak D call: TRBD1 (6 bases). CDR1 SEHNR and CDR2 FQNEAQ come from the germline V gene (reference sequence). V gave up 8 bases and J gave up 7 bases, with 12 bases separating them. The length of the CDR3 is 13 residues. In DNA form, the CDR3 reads TGTGCCAGCGCAGAGACAGGAAATTCACCCCTCCACTTT. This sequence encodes CASAETGNSPLHF.

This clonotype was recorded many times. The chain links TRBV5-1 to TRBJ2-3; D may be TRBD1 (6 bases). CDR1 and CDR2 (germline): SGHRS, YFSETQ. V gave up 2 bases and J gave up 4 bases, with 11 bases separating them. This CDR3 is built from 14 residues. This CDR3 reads CASSLTGIPDTQYF. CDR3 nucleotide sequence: TGCGCCAGCAGCTTAACAGGGATCCCAGATACGCAGTATTTT.

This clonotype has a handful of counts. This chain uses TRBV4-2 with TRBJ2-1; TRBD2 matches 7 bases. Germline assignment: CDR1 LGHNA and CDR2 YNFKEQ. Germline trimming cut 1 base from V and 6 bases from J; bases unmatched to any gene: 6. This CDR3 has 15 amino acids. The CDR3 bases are TGTGCCAGCAGCCAAGTGGCGGGGGACCCCAATGAGCAGTTCTTC. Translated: CASSQVAGDPNEQFF.

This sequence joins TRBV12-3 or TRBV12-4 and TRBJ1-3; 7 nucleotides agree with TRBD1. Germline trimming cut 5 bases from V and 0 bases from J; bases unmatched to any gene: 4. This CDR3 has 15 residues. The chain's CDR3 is CASSRDRASGNTIYF. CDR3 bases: TGTGCCAGCAGTCGTGACAGGGCCTCTGGAAACACCATATATTTT.

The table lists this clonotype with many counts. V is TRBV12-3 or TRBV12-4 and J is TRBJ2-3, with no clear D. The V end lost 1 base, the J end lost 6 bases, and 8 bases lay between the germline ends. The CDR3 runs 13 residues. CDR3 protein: CASSLVRFDTQYF. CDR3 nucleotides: TGTGCCAGCAGTTTAGTGAGGTTTGATACGCAGTATTTT.

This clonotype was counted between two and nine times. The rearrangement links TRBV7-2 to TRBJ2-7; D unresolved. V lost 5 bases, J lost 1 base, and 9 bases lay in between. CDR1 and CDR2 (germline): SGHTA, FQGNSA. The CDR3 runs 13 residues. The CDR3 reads CASSRRASYEQYF. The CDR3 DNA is TGTGCCAGCAGCCGAAGGGCATCCTACGAGCAGTACTTC.

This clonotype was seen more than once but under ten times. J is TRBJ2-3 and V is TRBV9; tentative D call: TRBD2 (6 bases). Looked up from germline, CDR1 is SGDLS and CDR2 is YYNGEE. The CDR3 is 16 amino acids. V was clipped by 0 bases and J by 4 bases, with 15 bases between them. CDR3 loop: CASSVGTGARSDTQYF. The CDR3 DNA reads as TGTGCCAGCAGCGTAGGGACGGGAGCACGGTCAGATACGCAGTATTTT. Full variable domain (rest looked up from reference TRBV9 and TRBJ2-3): DSGVTQTPKHLITATGQRVTLRCSPRSGDLSVYWYQQSLDQGLQFLIQYYNGEERAKGNILERFSAQQFPDLHSELNLSSLELGDSALYFCASSVGTGARSDTQYFGPGTRLTVL.

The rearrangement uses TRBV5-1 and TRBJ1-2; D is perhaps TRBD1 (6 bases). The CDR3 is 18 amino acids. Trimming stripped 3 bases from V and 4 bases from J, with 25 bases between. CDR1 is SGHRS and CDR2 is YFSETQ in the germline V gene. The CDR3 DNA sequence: TGCGCCAGCAGCTCGGCAGGTGGGGGAGACGGGACACTCTATGGCTACACCTTC. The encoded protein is CASSSAGGGDGTLYGYTF.

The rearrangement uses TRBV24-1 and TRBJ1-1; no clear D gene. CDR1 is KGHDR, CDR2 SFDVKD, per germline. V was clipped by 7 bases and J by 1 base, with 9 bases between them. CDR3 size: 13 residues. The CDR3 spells CATRWGSNTEAFF. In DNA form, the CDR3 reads TGTGCCACCAGATGGGGTTCGAACACTGAAGCTTTCTTT.

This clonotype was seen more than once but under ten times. The CDR3 spells CSASRGPKKSYEQYF. CDR3 sequence (DNA): TGCAGTGCCTCGAGAGGACCGAAAAAATCCTACGAGCAGTACTTC. The chain couples TRBV20-1 to TRBJ2-7; D remains ambiguous. This CDR3 is 15 amino acids long. Germline V CDR1 and CDR2: DFQATT, SNEGSKA (reference sequence). V lost 6 bases and J lost 1, with 19 bases in between.

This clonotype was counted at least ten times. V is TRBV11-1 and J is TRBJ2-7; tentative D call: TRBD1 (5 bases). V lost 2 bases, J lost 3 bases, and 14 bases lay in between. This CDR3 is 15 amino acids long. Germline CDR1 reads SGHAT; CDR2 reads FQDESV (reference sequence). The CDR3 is CASSLSDSADYEQYF. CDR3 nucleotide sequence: TGTGCCAGCAGCTTATCAGACAGTGCCGACTACGAGCAGTACTTC.

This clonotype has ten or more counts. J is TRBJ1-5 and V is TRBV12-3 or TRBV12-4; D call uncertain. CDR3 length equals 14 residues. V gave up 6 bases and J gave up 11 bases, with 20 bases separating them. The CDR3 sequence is CASSPRSAKSAQHF. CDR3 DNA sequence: TGTGCCAGCAGCCCTAGGTCGGCGAAATCCGCCCAGCATTTT.